This TCR beta chain was recorded in a study of CD8 T cells in ankylosing spondylitis. Study conclusions and caveats: Reportedly, significant enrichment of disease-linked clones occurred in matched ankylosing spondylitis synovial fluid. Earlier literature documents some of the motif variants in reactive arthritis synovial fluid and blood. In ankylosing spondylitis blood, a motif of seven to nine highly homologous TCR beta variants appeared characteristic.

The germline V gene has CDR1 MRHNA and CDR2 SNTAGT. CDR3 length equals 14 residues. Deletions cut 2 bases from V and 3 bases from J, with 7 bases between. This clonotype was detected many times. Antigen specificity is unknown. TCRdb recomputed calls from the 5' RACE reads with MiXCR, one row per CDR3 protein. Among under 850,000 distinct CDR3 sequences, 15% to 20% were seen once, and the ten largest hold 19%. This sequence originates from a male donor with ankylosing spondylitis. Source material: blood, either unsorted or a sorted T cell fraction (not recorded which). The chain joins TRBV6-4 to TRBJ2-2; unclear D gene. CDR3 residues: CASSDTAHTGELFF. In DNA form, the CDR3 reads TGTGCCAGCAGTGACACAGCCCACACCGGGGAGCTGTTTTTT.